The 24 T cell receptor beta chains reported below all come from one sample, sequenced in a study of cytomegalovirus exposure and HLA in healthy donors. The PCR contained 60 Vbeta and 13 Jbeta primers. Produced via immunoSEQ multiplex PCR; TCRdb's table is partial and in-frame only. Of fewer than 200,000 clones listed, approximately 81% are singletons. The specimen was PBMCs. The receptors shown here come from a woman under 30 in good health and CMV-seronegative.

The DNA for the CDR3 is TGTGCCAGCAGCTTAGCGGGAGGGAATACCGGGGAGCTGTTTTTT. It is translated as CASSLAGGNTGELFF. The chain uses TRBV5-4 and TRBJ1-3; 10 bases agree with TRBD2. Near its end, the DNA agrees better with TRBJ2-2, so the J call may be wrong. Germline CDR1 SGHNT, CDR2 YYREEE (reference sequence). The CDR3 loop spans 15 amino acids.

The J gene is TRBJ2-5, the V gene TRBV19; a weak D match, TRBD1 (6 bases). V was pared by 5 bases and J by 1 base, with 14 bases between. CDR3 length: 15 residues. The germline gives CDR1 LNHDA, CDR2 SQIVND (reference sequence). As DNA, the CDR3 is TGTGCCAGTAGTCCCCCCGACAGGCTCCAAGAGACCCAGTACTTC. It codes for CASSPPDRLQETQYF. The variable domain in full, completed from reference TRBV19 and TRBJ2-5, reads DGGITQSPKYLFRKEGQNVTLSCEQNLNHDAMYWYRQDPGQGLRLIYYSQIVNDFQKGDIAEGYSVSREKKESFPLTVTSAQKNPTAFYLCASSPPDRLQETQYFGPGTRLLVL.

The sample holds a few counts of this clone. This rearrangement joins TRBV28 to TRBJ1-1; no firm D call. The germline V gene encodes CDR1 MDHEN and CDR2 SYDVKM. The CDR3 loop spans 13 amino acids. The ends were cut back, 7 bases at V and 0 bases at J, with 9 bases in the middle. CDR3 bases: TGTGCCAGCAACGTACAGCTGAACACTGAAGCTTTCTTT. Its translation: CASNVQLNTEAFF.

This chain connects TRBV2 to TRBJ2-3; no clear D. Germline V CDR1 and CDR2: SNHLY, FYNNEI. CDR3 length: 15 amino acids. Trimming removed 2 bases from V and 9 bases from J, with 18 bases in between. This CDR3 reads CASSETVTNPRTQYF. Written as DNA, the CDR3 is TGTGCCAGCAGTGAAACGGTCACTAACCCAAGGACGCAGTATTTT.

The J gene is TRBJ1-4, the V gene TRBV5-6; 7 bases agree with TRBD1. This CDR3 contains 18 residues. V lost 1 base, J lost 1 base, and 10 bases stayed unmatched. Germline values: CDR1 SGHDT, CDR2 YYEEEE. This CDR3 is CASSLFLGQVITNEKLFF. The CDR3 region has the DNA TGTGCCAGCAGCTTGTTCCTAGGACAGGTGATAACTAATGAAAAACTGTTTTTT.

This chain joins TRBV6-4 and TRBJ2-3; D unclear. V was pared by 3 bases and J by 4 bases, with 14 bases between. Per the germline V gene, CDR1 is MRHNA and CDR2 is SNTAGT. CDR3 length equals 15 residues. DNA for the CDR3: TGTGCCAGCAGTGATAGTCCTACCGGGTCAGATACGCAGTATTTT. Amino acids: CASSDSPTGSDTQYF.

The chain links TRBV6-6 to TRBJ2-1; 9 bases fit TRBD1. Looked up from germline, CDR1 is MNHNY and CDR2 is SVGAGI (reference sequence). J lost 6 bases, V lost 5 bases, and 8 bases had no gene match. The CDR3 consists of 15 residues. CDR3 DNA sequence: TGTGCCAGCAGTGCCGGGACAGGGACTCCCAATGAGCAGTTCTTC. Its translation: CASSAGTGTPNEQFF.

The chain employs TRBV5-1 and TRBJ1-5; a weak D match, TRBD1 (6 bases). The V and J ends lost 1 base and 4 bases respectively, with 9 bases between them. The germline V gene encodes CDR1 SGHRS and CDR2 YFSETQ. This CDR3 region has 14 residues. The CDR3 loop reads CASSLRGGNQPQHF. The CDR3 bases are TGCGCCAGCAGCTTGAGAGGGGGTAATCAGCCCCAGCATTTT.

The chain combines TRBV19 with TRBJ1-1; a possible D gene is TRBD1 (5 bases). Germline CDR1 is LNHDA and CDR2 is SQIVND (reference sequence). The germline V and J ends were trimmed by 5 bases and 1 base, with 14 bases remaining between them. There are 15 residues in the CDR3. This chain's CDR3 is CASSSREVWNTEAFF. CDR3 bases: TGTGCCAGTAGTTCCAGGGAGGTTTGGAACACTGAAGCTTTCTTT.

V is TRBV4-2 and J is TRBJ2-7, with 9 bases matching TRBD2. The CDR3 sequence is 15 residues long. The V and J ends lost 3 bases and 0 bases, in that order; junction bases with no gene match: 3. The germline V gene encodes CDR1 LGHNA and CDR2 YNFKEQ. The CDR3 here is CASSQLSGSSYEQYF. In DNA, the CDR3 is TGTGCCAGCAGCCAGCTTAGCGGGAGCTCCTACGAGCAGTACTTC.

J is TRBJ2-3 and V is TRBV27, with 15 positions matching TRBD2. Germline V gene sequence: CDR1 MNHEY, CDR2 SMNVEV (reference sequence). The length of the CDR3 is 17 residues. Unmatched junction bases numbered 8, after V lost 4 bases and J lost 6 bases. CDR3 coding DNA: TGTGCCAGCAGTTCACGGACTAGCGGGAGGGCCTACGATACGCAGTATTTT. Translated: CASSSRTSGRAYDTQYF.

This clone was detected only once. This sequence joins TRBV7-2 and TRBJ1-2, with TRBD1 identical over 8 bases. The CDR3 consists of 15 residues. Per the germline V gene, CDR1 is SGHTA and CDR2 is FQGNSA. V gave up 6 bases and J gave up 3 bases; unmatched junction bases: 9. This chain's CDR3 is CASSHTSGQDYGYTF. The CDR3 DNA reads TGTGCCAGCAGTCACACGTCGGGACAGGACTATGGCTACACCTTC.

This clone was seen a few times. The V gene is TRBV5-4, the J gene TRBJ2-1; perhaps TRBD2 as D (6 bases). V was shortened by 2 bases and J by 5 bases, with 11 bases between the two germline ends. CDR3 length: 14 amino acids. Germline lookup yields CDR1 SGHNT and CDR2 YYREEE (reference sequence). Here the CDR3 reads CASSLITGDNEQFF. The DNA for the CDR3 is TGTGCCAGCAGCTTAATAACGGGGGACAATGAGCAGTTCTTC.

The CDR3: CASSPPRQGEQPQHF. CDR3 DNA sequence: TGTGCCAGCAGTCCCCCGAGACAGGGGGAGCAGCCCCAGCATTTT. The rearrangement links TRBV27 to TRBJ1-5; TRBD1 aligns across 9 bases. This CDR3 comprises 15 residues. Trimming removed 5 bases from V and 7 bases from J; junction bases left unmatched: 9. Germline loops: CDR1 MNHEY, CDR2 SMNVEV (reference sequence).

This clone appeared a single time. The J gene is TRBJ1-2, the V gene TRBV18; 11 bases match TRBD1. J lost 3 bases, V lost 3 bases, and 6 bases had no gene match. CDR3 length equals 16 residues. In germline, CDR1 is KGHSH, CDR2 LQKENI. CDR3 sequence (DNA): TGTGCCAGCTCACCTCGATCGGGACAGGGGGACTATGGCTACACCTTC. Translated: CASSPRSGQGDYGYTF.

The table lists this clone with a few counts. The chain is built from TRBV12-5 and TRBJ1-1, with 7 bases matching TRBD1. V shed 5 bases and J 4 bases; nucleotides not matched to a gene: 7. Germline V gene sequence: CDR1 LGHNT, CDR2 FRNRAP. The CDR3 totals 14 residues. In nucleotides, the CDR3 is TGTGCTAGTGGTCCGGACAGGTTCCCCACTGAAGCTTTCTTT. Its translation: CASGPDRFPTEAFF.

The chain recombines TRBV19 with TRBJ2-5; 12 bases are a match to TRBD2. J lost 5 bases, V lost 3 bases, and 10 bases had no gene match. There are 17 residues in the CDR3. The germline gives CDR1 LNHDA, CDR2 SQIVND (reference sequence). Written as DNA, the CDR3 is TGTGCCAGTAGTATCTGGCTAGCGGGAGGGCCTCGGGAGACCCAGTACTTC. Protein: CASSIWLAGGPRETQYF.

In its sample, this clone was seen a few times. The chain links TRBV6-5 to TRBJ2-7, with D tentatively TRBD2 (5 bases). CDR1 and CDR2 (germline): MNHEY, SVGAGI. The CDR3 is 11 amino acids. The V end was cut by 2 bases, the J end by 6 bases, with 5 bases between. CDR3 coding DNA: TGTGCCAGCAGTTACGAGGGCGAGCAGTACTTC. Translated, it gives CASSYEGEQYF.

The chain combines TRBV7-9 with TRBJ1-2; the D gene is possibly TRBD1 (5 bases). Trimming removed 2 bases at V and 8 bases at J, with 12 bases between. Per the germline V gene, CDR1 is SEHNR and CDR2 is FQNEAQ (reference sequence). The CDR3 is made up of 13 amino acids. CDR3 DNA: TGTGCCAGCAGCTTACAAGGGGTCCGCGGCTACACCTTC. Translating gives CASSLQGVRGYTF.

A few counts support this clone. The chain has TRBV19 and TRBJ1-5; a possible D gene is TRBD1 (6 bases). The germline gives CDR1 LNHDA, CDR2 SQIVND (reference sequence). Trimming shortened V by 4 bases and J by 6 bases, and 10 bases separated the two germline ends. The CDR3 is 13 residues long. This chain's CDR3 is CASSKTGSQPQHF. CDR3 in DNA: TGTGCCAGTAGTAAAACAGGGTCTCAGCCCCAGCATTTT.

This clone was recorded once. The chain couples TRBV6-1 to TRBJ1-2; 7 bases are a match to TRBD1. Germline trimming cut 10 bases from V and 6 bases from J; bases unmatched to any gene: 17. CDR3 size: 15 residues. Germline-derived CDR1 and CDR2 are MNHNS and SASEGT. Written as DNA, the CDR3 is TGTGCCACAAACCGACCCTACAGGGGTTCGGATGGCTACACCTTC. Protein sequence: CATNRPYRGSDGYTF.

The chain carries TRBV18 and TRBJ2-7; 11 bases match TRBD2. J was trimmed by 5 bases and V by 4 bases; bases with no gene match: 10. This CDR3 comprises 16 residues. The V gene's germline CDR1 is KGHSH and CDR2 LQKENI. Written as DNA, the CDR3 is TGTGCCAGCTCACTCCTGACTAGCGGGAATGGAAACGAGCAGTACTTC. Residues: CASSLLTSGNGNEQYF.

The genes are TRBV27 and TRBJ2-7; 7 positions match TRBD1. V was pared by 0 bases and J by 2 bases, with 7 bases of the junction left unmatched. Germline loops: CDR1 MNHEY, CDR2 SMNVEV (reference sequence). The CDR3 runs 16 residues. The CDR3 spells CASSLSLGTVAYEQYF. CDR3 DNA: TGTGCCAGCAGTTTATCGTTGGGGACAGTGGCCTACGAGCAGTACTTC.

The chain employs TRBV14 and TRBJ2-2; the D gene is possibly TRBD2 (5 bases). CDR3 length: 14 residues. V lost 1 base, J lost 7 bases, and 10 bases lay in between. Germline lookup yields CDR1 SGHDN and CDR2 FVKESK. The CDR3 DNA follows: TGTGCCAGCAGCCAAGTCAGGAGGAGCGGGGAGCTGTTTTTT. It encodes CASSQVRRSGELFF. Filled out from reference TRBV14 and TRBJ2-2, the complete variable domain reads EAGVTQFPSHSVIEKGQTVTLRCDPISGHDNLYWYRRVMGKEIKFLLHFVKESKQDESGMPNNRFLAERTGGTYSTLKVQPAELEDSGVYFCASSQVRRSGELFFGEGSRLTVL.